The 11 T cell receptor beta chains below come from one sample, sequenced in a study of CD8 T cells in ankylosing spondylitis (dated by TCRdb to between 2016 and 2019). Library method: 5' RACE. Sequencing instrument: Illumina HiSeq 2500. The public reads were quality trimmed at Q25 with fastp and then assembled into clones with MiXCR by TCRdb, keeping productive beta chains. Rows with one shared CDR3 protein collapse into an entry with the most common genes and DNA. Here the sample has 25,000 to 30,000 distinct CDR3 sequences; less than 6.5% occur a single time. The top ten hold about 1.8% of the sample. Sequencing used blood, either unsorted or a sorted T cell fraction (not recorded which). The receptors shown here come from a female donor with ankylosing spondylitis or in good health (not recorded which).

As regards this clonotype: Just one base apart from a much larger clone, this may be a read error. This chain uses TRBV9 with TRBJ2-1, with 10 bases lining up with TRBD2. The CDR3 spans 15 residues. Germline V lookup: CDR1 SGDLS, CDR2 YYNGEE. This CDR3 is CASSDGTSVYNEQIF. The CDR3 nucleotides read TGTGCCAGCAGCGACGGGACTAGCGTTTACAATGAGCAGATCTTC.

This clonotype is medium-sized by share. This sequence joins TRBV9 and TRBJ2-2, with 7 bases that match TRBD2. Per the germline V gene, CDR1 is SGDLS and CDR2 is YYNGEE. After removal of 4 bases from V and 7 bases from J, the junction contained 16 bases not matched to a gene. The CDR3 is 17 residues long. The chain's CDR3 is CASSSDWPAGPGGELFF. The DNA for the CDR3 is TGTGCCAGCAGCTCCGACTGGCCAGCGGGGCCAGGCGGGGAGCTGTTTTTT.

This clonotype is labeled as medium-sized. CDR3 DNA: TGTGCCAGCAGCGTAGGCGTCAGGGAGGGGGAGACCCAGTACTTC. This encodes CASSVGVREGETQYF. This chain joins TRBV9 and TRBJ2-5, with 7 bases identical to TRBD2. The CDR3 loop spans 15 amino acids. V trimming: 0 bases; J trimming: 5 bases; junction bases outside the gene matches: 7. Per the germline V gene, CDR1 is SGDLS and CDR2 is YYNGEE.

This clonotype has just a few counts. This chain links TRBV9 with TRBJ2-3; tentatively, D is TRBD1 or TRBD2 (5 bases each). The germline V gene has CDR1 SGDLS and CDR2 YYNGEE. Trimming cost V 4 bases and J 7 bases, with 16 bases left between them. The CDR3 has 14 amino acids. In nucleotides, the CDR3 is TGTGCCAGCAGCCGGGACCCTGCTCGGAATACGCAGTATTTT. Its translation: CASSRDPARNTQYF.

This clonotype was detected many times. This rearrangement joins TRBV9 to TRBJ1-4; D is possibly TRBD1 (5 bases). Trimming took off 4 bases at V and 7 bases at J, with 17 bases between the two ends. CDR1 is SGDLS, CDR2 YYNGEE, per germline. The CDR3 is 15 residues long. This CDR3 reads CASSTYIGAGEKLFF. The CDR3 nucleotides are TGTGCCAGCAGCACCTACATCGGGGCAGGTGAAAAACTGTTTTTT. The whole variable domain, filled in from reference TRBV9 and TRBJ1-4, reads DSGVTQTPKHLITATGQRVTLRCSPRSGDLSVYWYQQSLDQGLQFLIQYYNGEERAKGNILERFSAQQFPDLHSELNLSSLELGDSALYFCASSTYIGAGEKLFFGSGTQLSVL.

This clonotype was recorded at least ten times. V is TRBV9 and J is TRBJ2-7; D is unresolved. The CDR3 is 13 residues long. Germline V gene sequence: CDR1 SGDLS, CDR2 YYNGEE. V shed 0 bases and J shed 10 bases, with 14 bases lying between them. The CDR3 region has the DNA TGTGCCAGCAGCGTAGGCGAGAGAACACCCCAGTACTTC. This encodes CASSVGERTPQYF.

This clonotype was detected many times. J is TRBJ1-6 and V is TRBV9; D perhaps matches TRBD1 (5 bases). CDR1 and CDR2 (germline): SGDLS, YYNGEE. V was shortened by 3 bases and J by 8 bases, with 12 bases between the two germline ends. This CDR3 region has 14 residues. CDR3 DNA: TGTGCCAGCAGCGCCTCAGGGATAGATTCACCCCTCCACTTT. Translation: CASSASGIDSPLHF.

This clonotype was counted many times. This may come from a read error, since a much larger clone is one base off. The rearrangement links TRBV9 to TRBJ2-1; 11 positions agree with TRBD2. Trimming cost V 3 bases and J 7 bases; bases outside gene matches: 12. Germline CDR1 and CDR2: SGDLS and YYNGEE. The CDR3 runs to 17 residues. This CDR3 reads CASSERTNSGRANEQFF. For the CDR3, the DNA is TGTGCCAGCAGCGAACGAACTAATAGCGGGAGGGCTAATGAGCAGTTCTTC.

This clonotype has at least ten counts. J is TRBJ1-2 and V is TRBV9; D possibly corresponds to TRBD1 (5 bases). Trimming took off 0 bases at V and 7 bases at J, with 13 bases between the two ends. The CDR3 runs to 14 residues. The germline CDR1 and CDR2 sequences are SGDLS and YYNGEE. CDR3 bases: TGTGCCAGCAGCGTAGATTCAGGGCATGGTGGCTACACCTTC. Translated, it gives CASSVDSGHGGYTF.

The rearrangement links TRBV9 to TRBJ2-2, with D tentatively TRBD2 (6 bases). V was shortened by 4 bases and J by 1 base, with 14 bases between the two germline ends. Germline CDR1 reads SGDLS; CDR2 reads YYNGEE. The CDR3 length is 16 residues. For the CDR3, the DNA is TGTGCCAGCAGCCGGACGACTAGGGTGAACACCGGGGAGCTGTTTTTT. Its protein product is CASSRTTRVNTGELFF.

The sample holds a few counts of this clonotype. The chain uses TRBV9 and TRBJ1-1; D not resolved. CDR3 length equals 15 residues. Trimming removed 3 bases from V and 1 base from J, with 13 bases in between. The V gene's germline CDR1 is SGDLS and CDR2 YYNGEE. In DNA form, the CDR3 reads TGTGCCAGCAGCGCCGGGGAGAGAGCGAACACTGAAGCTTTCTTT. It specifies CASSAGERANTEAFF.